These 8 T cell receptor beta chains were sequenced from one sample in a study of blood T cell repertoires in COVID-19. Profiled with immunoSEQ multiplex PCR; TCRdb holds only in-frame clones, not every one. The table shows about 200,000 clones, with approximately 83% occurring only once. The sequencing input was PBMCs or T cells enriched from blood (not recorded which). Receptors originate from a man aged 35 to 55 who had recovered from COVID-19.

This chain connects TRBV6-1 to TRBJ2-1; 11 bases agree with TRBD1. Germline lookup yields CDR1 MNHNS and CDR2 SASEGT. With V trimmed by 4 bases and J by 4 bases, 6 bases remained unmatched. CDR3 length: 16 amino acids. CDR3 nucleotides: TGTGCCAGCAGTGTGATGGACAGGGGGCCGTACAATGAGCAGTTCTTC. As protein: CASSVMDRGPYNEQFF.

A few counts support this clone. The CDR3 loop reads CASSRESMNTEAFF. DNA of the CDR3: TGCGCCAGCAGTCGGGAGTCTATGAACACTGAAGCTTTCTTT. The chain joins TRBV4-1 to TRBJ1-1, with D unclear. Per the germline V gene, CDR1 is MGHRA and CDR2 is YSYEKL. The CDR3 extends over 14 amino acids. With 6 bases removed from V and 0 bases from J, the gap between germline ends came to 11 bases.

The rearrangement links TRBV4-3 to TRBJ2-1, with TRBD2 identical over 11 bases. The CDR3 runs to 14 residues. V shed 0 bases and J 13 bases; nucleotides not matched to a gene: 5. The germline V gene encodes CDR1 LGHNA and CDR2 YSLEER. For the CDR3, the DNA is TGCGCCAGCAGCCAAGATCAGCTAGCGGGGGGTCAGTTCTTC. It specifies CASSQDQLAGGQFF.

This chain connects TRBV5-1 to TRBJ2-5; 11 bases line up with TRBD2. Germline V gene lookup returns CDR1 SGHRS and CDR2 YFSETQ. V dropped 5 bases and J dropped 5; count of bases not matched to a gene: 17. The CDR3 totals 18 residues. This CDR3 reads CASRGLAGGRSVFETQYF. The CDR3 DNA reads TGCGCCAGCAGGGGGCTAGCGGGGGGCCGGAGTGTTTTTGAGACCCAGTACTTC.

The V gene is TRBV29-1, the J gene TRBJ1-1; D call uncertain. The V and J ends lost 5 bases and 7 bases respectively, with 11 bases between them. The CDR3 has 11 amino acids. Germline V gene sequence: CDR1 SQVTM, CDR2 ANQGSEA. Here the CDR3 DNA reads TGCAGCGTTAACCCGGGATATGAAGCTTTCTTT. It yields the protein CSVNPGYEAFF.

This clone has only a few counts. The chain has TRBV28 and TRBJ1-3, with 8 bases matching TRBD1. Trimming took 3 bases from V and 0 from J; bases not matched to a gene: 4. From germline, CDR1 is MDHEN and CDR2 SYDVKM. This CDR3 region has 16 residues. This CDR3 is CASSFWTGTSGNTIYF. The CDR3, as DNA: TGTGCCAGCAGTTTTTGGACAGGGACCTCTGGAAACACCATATATTTT.

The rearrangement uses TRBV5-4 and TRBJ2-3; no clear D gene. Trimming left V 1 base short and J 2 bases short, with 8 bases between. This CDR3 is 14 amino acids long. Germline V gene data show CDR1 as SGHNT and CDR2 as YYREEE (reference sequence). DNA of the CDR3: TGTGCCAGCAGCTTGTCCAGGAACACAGATACGCAGTATTTT. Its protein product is CASSLSRNTDTQYF.

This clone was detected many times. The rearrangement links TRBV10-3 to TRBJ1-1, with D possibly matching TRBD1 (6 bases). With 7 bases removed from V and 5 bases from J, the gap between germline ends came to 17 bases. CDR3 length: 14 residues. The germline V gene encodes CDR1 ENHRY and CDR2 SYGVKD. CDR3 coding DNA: TGTGCCATCACCAGGACAGCCGTGAGGACTGAAGCTTTCTTT. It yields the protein CAITRTAVRTEAFF.